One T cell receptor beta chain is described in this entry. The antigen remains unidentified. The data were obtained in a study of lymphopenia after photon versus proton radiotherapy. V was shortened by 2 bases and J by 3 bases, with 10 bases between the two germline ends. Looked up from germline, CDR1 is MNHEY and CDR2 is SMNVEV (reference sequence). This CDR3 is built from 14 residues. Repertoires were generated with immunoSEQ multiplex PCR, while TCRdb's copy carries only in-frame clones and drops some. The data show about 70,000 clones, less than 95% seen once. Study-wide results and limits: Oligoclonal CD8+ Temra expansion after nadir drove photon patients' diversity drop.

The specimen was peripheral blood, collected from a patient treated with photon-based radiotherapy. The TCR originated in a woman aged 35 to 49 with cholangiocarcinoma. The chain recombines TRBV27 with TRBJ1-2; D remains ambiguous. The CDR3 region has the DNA TGTGCCAGCAGTTTAACTCCCGGGCACTATGGCTACACCTTC. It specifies CASSLTPGHYGYTF.